These 3 T cell receptor beta chains share one sample of origin, sequenced in a study of OX40 agonist ivuxolimab in advanced cancers. Method: immunoSEQ multiplex PCR; TCRdb's copy keeps in-frame clones and lacks some. The sample records about 150,000 clones, 93% being singletons. The sequenced sample was CD4+ or CD8+ T cells sorted from blood, obtained in a trial of the OX40 agonist ivuxolimab. The source is an adult with an advanced solid tumor such as melanoma, head and neck, liver or kidney cancer.

CDR3 amino acids: CASSIQDGSNQPQHF. The CDR3 bases are TGTGCCAGCAGCATACAGGACGGTAGCAATCAGCCCCAGCATTTT. The chain joins TRBV9 to TRBJ1-5; a possible D gene is TRBD1 (5 bases). Per the germline V gene, CDR1 is SGDLS and CDR2 is YYNGEE. The CDR3 consists of 15 residues. V dropped 4 bases and J dropped 0 bases, with 11 bases sitting between them.

This sequence joins TRBV6-6 and TRBJ1-5; no definite D call. The CDR3 consists of 13 residues. The ends were cut back, 0 bases at V and 3 bases at J, with 3 bases in the middle. Germline V CDR1 and CDR2: MNHNY, SVGAGI (reference sequence). The CDR3 sequence: CASSYSPNQPQHF. Written as DNA, the CDR3 is TGTGCCAGCAGTTACTCCCCCAATCAGCCCCAGCATTTT.

V is TRBV6-1 and J is TRBJ2-7; 8 bases are shared with TRBD1. The J segment lost 0 bases and the V segment lost 7 bases, leaving 5 bases of the junction unmatched. This CDR3 spans 14 amino acids. Germline V gene sequence: CDR1 MNHNS, CDR2 SASEGT. The CDR3 DNA reads TGTGCCAGCATCGGACAGGGCTTCTCCTACGAGCAGTACTTC. This translates into CASIGQGFSYEQYF.